Each of the 24 T cell receptor beta chains below was sequenced from the same sample in a study of lymphopenia after photon versus proton radiotherapy (dated by TCRdb to between 2018 and 2021). Receptor amplification or capture employed the immunoSEQ multiplex PCR assay. TCRdb took over this immuneACCESS table, retaining in-frame rearrangements with V and J assigned. Such tables are incomplete; in checked studies, under half of the missing clones stem from an unresolved V gene, and the remainder is unexplained. Present in this sample are some 7,300 clones, 85% to 90% of which were seen just once. The ten largest clones add up to roughly a sixth of the sample. The material sequenced was peripheral blood, taken from a patient treated with photon-based radiotherapy. Every receptor here comes from a man between 60 and 70 years old with cholangiocarcinoma.

This clone has a single count. The chain links TRBV5-4 to TRBJ2-7; D not certain. Per the germline V gene, CDR1 is SGHNT and CDR2 is YYREEE (reference sequence). V was shortened by 2 bases and J by 0 bases, with 9 bases between the two germline ends. This CDR3 spans 14 amino acids. In DNA form, the CDR3 reads TGTGCCAGCAGCTTTTCTGGCAGCTCCTACGAGCAGTACTTC. This encodes CASSFSGSSYEQYF.

This chain uses TRBV6-1 with TRBJ1-5; 7 nucleotides match TRBD1. The CDR3 has 15 residues. The germline CDR1 and CDR2 sequences are MNHNS and SASEGT. Losses at the gene ends were 3 bases for V and 3 bases for J; bases not matched to a gene: 5. CDR3 sequence reads: CASSEGTETNQPQHF. As DNA, the CDR3 is TGTGCCAGCAGTGAGGGGACAGAGACCAATCAGCCCCAGCATTTT.

This clone was detected once. This sequence joins TRBV4-1 and TRBJ2-7; 9 bases fit TRBD2. The germline V gene encodes CDR1 MGHRA and CDR2 YSYEKL. This CDR3 region has 16 residues. Trimming at V came to 0 bases and at J to 3 bases, leaving 6 bases not matched to a gene. The CDR3: CASSQEPAGGGYEQYF. CDR3 coding DNA: TGCGCCAGCAGCCAAGAACCGGCGGGAGGGGGCTACGAGCAGTACTTC.

V usage is TRBV5-1 and J usage is TRBJ2-3; TRBD1 might be the D (5 bases). Germline CDR1 SGHRS, CDR2 YFSETQ. This CDR3 has 13 residues. Trimming shortened V by 4 bases and J by 3 bases, and 9 bases separated the two germline ends. This CDR3 reads CASSTAGTDTQYF. The CDR3 DNA sequence: TGCGCCAGCAGCACGGCAGGGACAGATACGCAGTATTTT.

CDR3 DNA sequence: TGTGCCAGCTCACCCCAGGCAGTTTCAAGAAACACCATATATTTT. It is translated as CASSPQAVSRNTIYF. This chain joins TRBV18 and TRBJ1-3; D is unresolved. The germline V gene has CDR1 KGHSH and CDR2 LQKENI. This CDR3 comprises 15 residues. Trimming stripped 3 bases from V and 5 bases from J, with 14 bases between.

This clone was picked up a small number of times. V is TRBV19 and J is TRBJ2-1; 7 bases line up with TRBD2. V gave up 6 bases and J gave up 0 bases; unmatched junction bases: 11. The CDR3 is 17 residues long. The V gene's germline CDR1 is LNHDA and CDR2 SQIVND (reference sequence). The CDR3 DNA is TGTGCCAGTAGAAGGGGTGGCGGGGGAAGCTCCTACAATGAGCAGTTCTTC. Translating it yields CASRRGGGGSSYNEQFF.

J is TRBJ1-1 and V is TRBV19, with a weak D call TRBD1 (6 bases). Germline V gene sequence: CDR1 LNHDA, CDR2 SQIVND (reference sequence). The CDR3 runs 15 residues. V shed 5 bases and J shed 5 bases, with 18 bases lying between them. The CDR3 region is CASSHSTGMWTEAFF. The DNA for the CDR3 is TGTGCCAGTAGTCACTCAACAGGGATGTGGACTGAAGCTTTCTTT.

The chain joins TRBV29-1 to TRBJ2-5; D uncertain. The germline V gene encodes CDR1 SQVTM and CDR2 ANQGSEA. With 4 bases removed from V and 2 bases from J, the gap between germline ends came to 14 bases. The CDR3 is 14 amino acids. Written as DNA, the CDR3 is TGCAGCGTTGTTGGGGTTCCGACACAAGAGACCCAGTACTTC. Amino acids: CSVVGVPTQETQYF.

The V and J genes are TRBV4-1 and TRBJ1-6, with D possibly TRBD1 on 5 matching bases. V shed 0 bases and J shed 10 bases, with 13 bases lying between them. The CDR3 runs to 15 residues. Germline CDR1 and CDR2: MGHRA and YSYEKL. CDR3 region: CASSQEGQGRSPLHF. The CDR3 DNA follows: TGCGCCAGCAGCCAAGAAGGTCAGGGTAGATCACCCCTCCACTTT.

The chain uses TRBV15 and TRBJ1-5; D perhaps matches TRBD1 (5 bases). The CDR3 has 15 residues. V was cut by 3 bases and J by 3 bases, with 12 bases left in between. Germline V gene sequence: CDR1 LNHNV, CDR2 YYDKDF (reference sequence). CDR3 in amino acids: CATSSDWGSNQPQHF. The CDR3, as DNA: TGTGCCACCAGCAGCGATTGGGGGTCCAATCAGCCCCAGCATTTT.

V gene TRBV27 combines with J gene TRBJ1-5, with 7 positions matching TRBD1. The germline CDR1 and CDR2 sequences are MNHEY and SMNVEV (reference sequence). The J segment lost 7 bases and the V segment lost 5 bases, leaving 5 bases of the junction unmatched. The CDR3 is made up of 13 amino acids. CDR3 sequence reads: CASSPIRGQPQHF. CDR3 coding DNA: TGTGCCAGCAGTCCCATCAGGGGGCAGCCCCAGCATTTT.

J is TRBJ1-6 and V is TRBV10-2, with D perhaps matching TRBD1 (5 bases). Trimming pared 7 bases from V and 8 bases from J, leaving 12 bases between. The CDR3 runs to 13 residues. Germline CDR1 and CDR2: WSHSY and SAAADI. CDR3 nucleotides: TGCGCCAGCACCGTGAGGGGAGATTCACCCCTCCACTTT. Amino acid sequence: CASTVRGDSPLHF.

J is TRBJ1-4 and V is TRBV19, with 9 bases lining up with TRBD1. Germline V gene data show CDR1 as LNHDA and CDR2 as SQIVND (reference sequence). Unmatched junction bases numbered 12, after V lost 6 bases and J lost 4 bases. This CDR3 spans 17 amino acids. CDR3 amino acids: CASSPPWDRANNEKLFF. Written as DNA, the CDR3 is TGTGCCAGTAGCCCCCCCTGGGACAGGGCGAATAATGAAAAACTGTTTTTT.

V and J are TRBV28 and TRBJ2-3; D might be TRBD1 (5 bases). Germline assignment: CDR1 MDHEN and CDR2 SYDVKM. The CDR3 extends over 17 amino acids. V lost 2 bases and J 5 bases, leaving 20 bases between the germline ends. The CDR3 loop is CASSLPFGQGIGDTQYF. In DNA, the CDR3 is TGTGCCAGCAGTTTACCCTTCGGGCAGGGAATAGGAGATACGCAGTATTTT. The entire variable domain, with the rest obtained from reference TRBV28 and TRBJ2-3, is as follows: DVKVTQSSRYLVKRTGEKVFLECVQDMDHENMFWYRQDPGLGLRLIYFSYDVKMKEKGDIPEGYSVSREKKERFSLILESASTNQTSMYLCASSLPFGQGIGDTQYFGPGTRLTVL.

The CDR3 nucleotides are TGTGCCAGCAGTCGGGACACAGGGGCAGCAACCCAGCATTTT. Residues: CASSRDTGAATQHF. The J gene is TRBJ1-5, the V gene TRBV6-5; the match to TRBD1 covers 7 bases. The trim removed 5 bases at V and 11 bases at J, leaving 12 bases unmatched. Germline V gene lookup returns CDR1 MNHEY and CDR2 SVGAGI. The CDR3 covers 14 residues.

The chain employs TRBV5-6 and TRBJ1-2; 8 nucleotides align to TRBD1. The CDR3 contains 14 residues. The ends lost 4 bases at V and 4 bases at J; junction bases unmatched: 6. Germline V gives CDR1 SGHDT, CDR2 YYEEEE. The DNA for the CDR3 is TGTGCCAGCAGCCGCCGGACAGGGACCTATGGCTACACCTTC. Translated: CASSRRTGTYGYTF.

Written as DNA, the CDR3 is TGTGCCAGCAGCTTAGTGGGCAACTCCTACGAGCAGTACTTC. This gives the protein CASSLVGNSYEQYF. This chain joins TRBV13 and TRBJ2-7; D unresolved. With 1 base removed from V and 0 bases from J, the gap between germline ends came to 7 bases. Germline loops: CDR1 PRHDT, CDR2 FYEKMQ (reference sequence). This CDR3 is 14 amino acids long.

This chain links TRBV6-5 with TRBJ2-5; D remains ambiguous. V was trimmed by 5 bases and J by 3 bases, leaving 4 bases between them. CDR3 length: 11 residues. Per germline, CDR1 MNHEY and CDR2 SVGAGI. The CDR3, as DNA: TGTGCCAGCAGTACAGAAGAGACCCAGTACTTC. Amino acids: CASSTEETQYF.

This clone came up a few times. This sequence joins TRBV25-1 and TRBJ1-1; TRBD1 aligns across 8 bases. CDR1 is MGHDK and CDR2 is SYGVNS in the germline V gene. This CDR3 region has 14 residues. Trimming at V came to 4 bases and at J to 5 bases, leaving 6 bases not matched to a gene. As DNA, the CDR3 is TGTGCCAGCAGTGGATCACAGGGGGGGACTGAAGCTTTCTTT. Its translation is CASSGSQGGTEAFF. The variable domain in full, completed from reference TRBV25-1 and TRBJ1-1, reads EADIYQTPRYLVIGTGKKITLECSQTMGHDKMYWYQQDPGMELHLIHYSYGVNSTEKGDLSSESTVSRIRTEHFPLTLESARPSHTSQYLCASSGSQGGTEAFFGQGTRLTVV.

This clone was counted a few times. The chain links TRBV19 to TRBJ1-2; D not certain. V dropped 5 bases and J dropped 4 bases, with 14 bases sitting between them. Germline V lookup: CDR1 LNHDA, CDR2 SQIVND (reference sequence). The CDR3 has 14 residues. CDR3 DNA: TGTGCCAGTAGTCCAAGAATGGACGGCTATGGCTACACCTTC. This translates into CASSPRMDGYGYTF.

The rearrangement links TRBV28 to TRBJ1-2; TRBD1 is a possible D gene (6 bases). The CDR3 runs 17 residues. V was cut by 7 bases and J by 1 base, with 22 bases left in between. Germline V gene lookup returns CDR1 MDHEN and CDR2 SYDVKM. CDR3 DNA: TGTGCCAGCAAGAACTTTGCCCGCCAGGGGTTTAACTATGGCTACACCTTC. Its protein is CASKNFARQGFNYGYTF.

The chain links TRBV7-9 to TRBJ1-2; the match to TRBD1 covers 7 bases. Per germline, CDR1 SEHNR and CDR2 FQNEAQ (reference sequence). After removal of 7 bases from V and 7 bases from J, the junction contained 6 bases not matched to a gene. The CDR3 has 12 amino acids. The CDR3 nucleotides are TGTGCCAGCAACCCAGGGGGTCCTGGCTACACCTTC. Translated: CASNPGGPGYTF.

On this clone itself: Given a much more abundant clone one base away, this may be a read error. The sample holds other DNA sequences that translate to the same CDR3. This chain links TRBV11-2 with TRBJ1-3; no reliable D call. The CDR3 loop spans 14 amino acids. The germline V and J ends were trimmed by 5 bases and 0 bases, with 8 bases remaining between them. CDR1 is SGHAT, CDR2 FQNNGV, per germline. CDR3 nucleotide sequence: TGTGCCAGCAGCCCATTGAGCTCTGGAAACACCATATATTTT. Translating gives CASSPLSSGNTIYF.

The sample holds one count of this clone. The chain has TRBV29-1 and TRBJ2-3; D ambiguous. V was pared by 6 bases and J by 4 bases, with 14 bases between. The CDR3 sequence is 13 residues long. Germline CDR1 is SQVTM and CDR2 is ANQGSEA. The CDR3 region has the DNA TGCAGCGTATCACTGGGTTCTTCAGATACGCAGTATTTT. Amino acids: CSVSLGSSDTQYF.